This T cell receptor (beta chain) was identified during a study of draining lymph node invasion in breast cancer (dated by TCRdb to the early 2020s). Context from the whole study: Histology and cytokeratin immunohistochemistry were used to diagnose nodal metastasis, and EpCAM/CD45 flow cytometry was used to confirm the diagnosis. Across breast cancer tissues, a separate targeted assay used bulk TCR-beta CDR3 sequencing to compare sorted memory regulatory T cells with memory conventional CD4 T cells. From each patient, matched non-invaded and tumor-invaded tumor-draining lymph nodes and the primary tumor were collected, and both Treg and Tconv subsets were profiled. Lymph nodes from roughly five patients were covered by the separate targeted TCR sequencing, and for three of those patients the primary tumors were sequenced as well. Summary of the overall study and its limitations: Some clones from the top 100 tumor clones were found in both invaded and non-invaded nodes, which suggests recirculation between the tumor and the draining nodes. The data could not resolve whether Treg conversion took place in a given organ or whether converted Tregs recirculated between nodes and tumor. Tracking the tumor top-100 clones was possible in just a couple of patients. TCRs shared between Treg and Tconv subsets were regarded as suggestive, but not proof, of a common clonal origin. According to the targeted TCR-seq data, Tregs appeared to be more clonally expanded than Tconvs in every tissue, and both subsets had lower diversity in tumor than in lymph nodes. Roughly 12-22% of Treg TCRs were shared with Tconvs per tissue, interpreted as suggesting peripheral Treg induction.

In its sample, this clonotype was seen a few times. Which antigen it targets is not known. Within one base of it there is no much larger clone, and no base qualities were kept. CDR1 ENHRY and CDR2 SYGVKD are derived from the germline V gene. Taken from cysteine to phenylalanine, the CDR3 has 13 residues. The read is trimmed to its CDR3 DNA, 39 bases read in frame from base 1. V is pared back by 11 bases and J by 2 bases, with 16 bases lying between the germline termini. For memory regulatory T cells, the sort was based on CD4+ CD45RA- CD25high cells. Whether a tumor-draining lymph node counted as invaded or non-invaded depended on the presence or absence of metastatic tumor cells. Before staining and sorting, a Miltenyi Pan T Cell isolation kit was used to pre-enrich the T cells. Immunohistochemistry for estrogen receptor, progesterone receptor, HER2 and Ki-67 was used to characterize primary tumors. Fresh surgical tissue was processed within a few hours after surgery by being cut into small fragments. The tissue fragments were digested enzymatically for roughly 20 minutes with Liberase TL plus DNase and were then passed through a 40-micrometer strainer. After DAPI live/dead staining, cells were sorted on a BD FACS Aria II, reaching roughly 97-99% purity. Sorted cells were lysed in TCL buffer, and RNA was purified using a Norgen Single Cell RNA purification kit that included DNase treatment.

Libraries were prepared through bulk RNA-seq. The reads were generated on an Illumina HiSeq 2500. As for the authors' bioinformatics: For the separate targeted TCR-seq dataset, CDR3 sequences were extracted and quantified from raw reads using MiXCR version 2.1.5 with default parameters. TCR-beta clones in the separate targeted TCR-seq dataset were defined according to the combination of V gene, J gene and CDR3 sequence. In the separate targeted TCR-seq dataset, clones with fewer than three counts were first removed, after which only the 90% most strongly expressed clones per sample were kept. In the separate targeted TCR-seq dataset, Treg-Tconv overlap was calculated per tissue as the number of shared clones divided by the total number of Treg clones, multiplied by 100. TCRdb handled the public reads itself, with Q25 trimming in fastp and clone calling in MiXCR, and kept productive beta chains. Rows with a matching CDR3 protein are joined into one entry that keeps the most common DNA and genes. The V and J calls reflect TCRdb's pipeline rather than the authors' work. The sample table lists 2,500 to 3,000 distinct CDR3 sequences, around 59% of them with a count of one. The ten most abundant clones make up under 3% of the sample.

This TCR came from a female donor with luminal breast cancer. The chain joins TRBV10-3 to TRBJ2-7; there is no confident call for the D gene. Source material: sorted memory Tregs from a lymph node. Read against the paper, the sample's cell subset or site label means: CD45RA-negative sorted CD4+ T cells (memory Tconv or effector/memory Treg). The CDR3 has the sequence CAAPAHSAYEQYF. The base sequence is TGTGCCGCGCCCGCACACAGCGCCTACGAGCAGTACTTC.